The clone carrying this T cell receptor beta chain occurred many times. The CDR3 spans 14 residues. Trimming removed 0 bases at V and 7 bases at J, with 8 bases between. Germline CDR1 and CDR2: SGHRS and YFSETQ. These data come from a study of neurological immune-mediated disorders. Preparation of the unsorted libraries drew on 2 million PBMCs stored at -80 C. The cDNA came from 5'RACE, which used 10-nucleotide random UMIs. TCRdb used MiXCR to reprocess the 5' RACE reads, holding one entry per CDR3 protein. The data contain 65,000 to 70,000 distinct CDR3 sequences, roughly 3.9% of them singletons. This sequence was found in a man in his thirties or forties with multiple sclerosis. The chain joins TRBV5-1 to TRBJ1-6, with D uncertain. Sequencing used PBMCs. CDR3 loop: CASSLGTENSPLHF. CDR3 sequence (DNA): TGCGCCAGCAGCTTGGGGACGGAAAATTCACCCCTCCACTTT.